Presented here are 20 T cell receptor beta chains from one specimen sequenced in a study of cytomegalovirus exposure and HLA in healthy donors. Using immunoSEQ multiplex PCR, the repertoire was profiled, and TCRdb retains in-frame clones only, with some absent. The repertoire holds approximately 300,000 clones, with around 86% as singletons. Material for sequencing was PBMCs. These receptors were collected from a woman between 18 and 30 years old in good health and CMV-seronegative.

This clone appeared a single time. This chain links TRBV9 with TRBJ2-3; the match to TRBD2 covers 9 bases. Trimming took 0 bases from V and 2 from J; bases not matched to a gene: 7. Germline V gene lookup returns CDR1 SGDLS and CDR2 YYNGEE. This CDR3 is 17 amino acids long. CDR3 DNA: TGTGCCAGCAGCGTAGTCGGAGCGGGAGGCTACACAGATACGCAGTATTTT. Amino acids: CASSVVGAGGYTDTQYF.

This clone was observed a few times. The gene calls are TRBV5-1 and TRBJ2-5, with TRBD1 matching over 8 bases. CDR1 and CDR2 from the germline V gene are SGHRS and YFSETQ. J was trimmed by 5 bases and V by 5 bases; bases with no gene match: 8. This CDR3 is built from 14 residues. CDR3 sequence reads: CASRQTGDGETQYF. CDR3 sequence (DNA): TGCGCCAGCAGGCAGACAGGGGACGGGGAGACCCAGTACTTC.

The table lists this clone with a count of one. This sequence joins TRBV7-9 and TRBJ1-2; unclear D gene. V lost 6 bases, J lost 3 bases, and 11 bases lay in between. Germline V gene sequence: CDR1 SEHNR, CDR2 FQNEAQ (reference sequence). CDR3 length: 13 residues. The CDR3 protein is CASRVGQDYGYTF. CDR3 nucleotide sequence: TGTGCCAGCAGAGTTGGGCAGGACTATGGCTACACCTTC.

V and J are TRBV11-1 and TRBJ2-1; TRBD2 matches 9 bases. V lost 8 bases, J lost 0 bases, and 8 bases stayed unmatched. The CDR3 runs 16 residues. CDR1 SGHAT and CDR2 FQDESV come from the germline V gene (reference sequence). This CDR3 reads CASGRGRAPSYNEQFF. The CDR3 DNA reads TGTGCCAGCGGCCGCGGGAGGGCCCCCTCCTACAATGAGCAGTTCTTC.

The V and J genes are TRBV29-1 and TRBJ2-1; 9 positions match TRBD2. The ends lost 1 base at V and 1 base at J; junction bases unmatched: 5. The CDR3 length is 16 residues. Germline assignment: CDR1 SQVTM and CDR2 ANQGSEA. The CDR3 protein is CSVEGSSGTSYNEQFF. The CDR3 DNA sequence: TGCAGCGTTGAAGGTTCTAGCGGGACATCCTACAATGAGCAGTTCTTC.

This clone was counted a single time. The chain recombines TRBV28 with TRBJ2-5; D uncertain. Trimming shortened V by 5 bases and J by 5 bases, and 18 bases separated the two germline ends. Germline V gene data show CDR1 as MDHEN and CDR2 as SYDVKM. This CDR3 is 15 amino acids long. CDR3 DNA sequence: TGTGCCAGCAGTAAGCTTGAAGCTACCCACGAGACCCAGTACTTC. It specifies CASSKLEATHETQYF. The variable domain in full, completed from reference TRBV28 and TRBJ2-5, reads DVKVTQSSRYLVKRTGEKVFLECVQDMDHENMFWYRQDPGLGLRLIYFSYDVKMKEKGDIPEGYSVSREKKERFSLILESASTNQTSMYLCASSKLEATHETQYFGPGTRLLVL.

The V and J genes are TRBV5-6 and TRBJ1-2; TRBD1 matches 8 bases. V trimming: 3 bases; J trimming: 4 bases; junction bases outside the gene matches: 8. The CDR3 sequence is 15 residues long. The germline CDR1 and CDR2 sequences are SGHDT and YYEEEE. The CDR3 loop is CASSSRQGWVYGYTF. CDR3 nucleotides: TGTGCCAGCAGCTCGAGACAGGGGTGGGTCTATGGCTACACCTTC.

The count of this clone is one. The J gene is TRBJ1-3, the V gene TRBV15, with TRBD1 as a possible D gene (5 bases). Per the germline V gene, CDR1 is LNHNV and CDR2 is YYDKDF (reference sequence). CDR3 length equals 15 residues. V shed 4 bases and J shed 0 bases, with 10 bases lying between them. CDR3 sequence: CATSNDRYSGNTIYF. CDR3 in DNA: TGTGCCACCAGCAACGACAGATACTCTGGAAACACCATATATTTT.

This clone was counted a single time. The chain combines TRBV9 with TRBJ1-4; D unclear. There are 15 residues in the CDR3. The germline CDR1 and CDR2 sequences are SGDLS and YYNGEE. The V gene lost 2 bases and the J gene lost 6 bases, with 14 bases spanning the gap. The CDR3 bases are TGTGCCAGCAGCGTCAATGTTGGGAGGGATGAAAAACTGTTTTTT. Amino acids: CASSVNVGRDEKLFF.

This chain links TRBV7-5 with TRBJ1-5. TRBV7-5 is designated a pseudogene. This CDR3 is built from 15 residues. For the CDR3, the DNA is TGTGCCAGAAGCAACCAGCGCACCAACAATCAGCCCCAGCATTTT. It specifies CARSNQRTNNQPQHF.

The chain carries TRBV19 and TRBJ1-1; D might be TRBD1 (6 bases). This CDR3 has 15 residues. Germline-derived CDR1 and CDR2 are LNHDA and SQIVND (reference sequence). V was trimmed by 3 bases and J by 4 bases, leaving 15 bases between them. CDR3 in amino acids: CASSIGPGAATEAFF. The CDR3 coding sequence is TGTGCCAGTAGTATTGGCCCAGGGGCGGCCACTGAAGCTTTCTTT. The whole variable domain, remainder taken from reference TRBV19 and TRBJ1-1, is DGGITQSPKYLFRKEGQNVTLSCEQNLNHDAMYWYRQDPGQGLRLIYYSQIVNDFQKGDIAEGYSVSREKKESFPLTVTSAQKNPTAFYLCASSIGPGAATEAFFGQGTRLTVV.

The chain employs TRBV27 and TRBJ1-1; 7 nucleotides align to TRBD1. Germline trimming cut 2 bases from V and 11 bases from J; bases unmatched to any gene: 11. In germline, CDR1 is MNHEY, CDR2 SMNVEV (reference sequence). The CDR3 is made up of 14 amino acids. The CDR3 here is CASSLLGQVDRAFF. CDR3 DNA: TGTGCCAGCAGTTTACTTGGACAGGTCGATAGGGCTTTCTTT.

This chain uses TRBV13 with TRBJ2-3, with D unclear. V was cut by 3 bases and J by 4 bases, with 11 bases left in between. Per germline, CDR1 PRHDT and CDR2 FYEKMQ (reference sequence). CDR3 size: 14 residues. This chain's CDR3 is CASSLYSRADTQYF. The CDR3 DNA reads TGTGCCAGCAGCTTGTACTCACGGGCAGATACGCAGTATTTT.

Points on this clone: Additional DNA sequences in this sample encode the identical CDR3. V and J are TRBV7-9 and TRBJ1-4; a possible D gene is TRBD1 (5 bases). V lost 1 base and J 4 bases, leaving 7 bases between the germline ends. In germline, CDR1 is SEHNR, CDR2 FQNEAQ (reference sequence). This CDR3 spans 14 amino acids. For the CDR3, the DNA is TGTGCCAGCAGCTTAGGGCAGGGTAATGAAAAACTGTTTTTT. The encoded protein is CASSLGQGNEKLFF.

The chain employs TRBV29-1 and TRBJ2-5, with D tentatively TRBD2 (5 bases). Trimming removed 6 bases at V and 0 bases at J, with 11 bases between. Germline V gene data show CDR1 as SQVTM and CDR2 as ANQGSEA. The CDR3 runs to 13 residues. The CDR3 DNA reads TGCAGCGTCCGGGCCGGGAACCAAGAGACCCAGTACTTC. It translates to CSVRAGNQETQYF.

The chain uses TRBV5-8 and TRBJ2-7; 13 bases line up with TRBD2. V lost 0 bases and J lost 2; bases outside the gene matches: 2. The CDR3 has 16 amino acids. Germline V CDR1 and CDR2: SGHTS, YDEGEE. For the CDR3, the DNA is TGTGCCAGCAGCTTGGGGACTAGCGGGAGCCCCTACGAGCAGTACTTC. Protein: CASSLGTSGSPYEQYF.

The chain has TRBV13 and TRBJ2-7, with D maybe TRBD2 (6 bases). Per the germline V gene, CDR1 is PRHDT and CDR2 is FYEKMQ (reference sequence). The V and J ends lost 5 bases and 1 base respectively, with 12 bases between them. The CDR3 sequence is 14 residues long. This chain's CDR3 is CASSPFSGSYEQYF. The CDR3, as DNA: TGTGCCAGCAGCCCCTTTAGCGGTTCCTACGAGCAGTACTTC.

J is TRBJ2-5 and V is TRBV9; 9 positions agree with TRBD2. Germline V gives CDR1 SGDLS, CDR2 YYNGEE. V lost 4 bases, J lost 7 bases, and 11 bases stayed unmatched. The CDR3 is made up of 15 amino acids. The CDR3 nucleotides read TGTGCCAGCAGCCCCGGGACTAGCCGGGTTGCGACCCAGTACTTC. Translated: CASSPGTSRVATQYF.

This clone has a single count. The V call is TRBV4-1, the J call TRBJ1-2, with 8 bases that match TRBD1. Germline CDR1 reads MGHRA; CDR2 reads YSYEKL. The CDR3 is 18 amino acids. With 0 bases clipped from V and 7 bases from J, the junction kept 16 bases outside the gene matches. The CDR3 DNA reads as TGCGCCAGCAGCCAAGAGCTGTCCGGCAGGGGGCAGGCAGGTGGCTACACCTTC. It is translated as CASSQELSGRGQAGGYTF.

The chain combines TRBV18 with TRBJ2-7, with 8 bases lining up with TRBD1. This CDR3 has 15 residues. Per germline, CDR1 KGHSH and CDR2 LQKENI. Trimming at V came to 3 bases and at J to 2 bases, leaving 6 bases not matched to a gene. The CDR3 is CASSPDRVLAYEQYF. Here the CDR3 DNA reads TGTGCCAGCTCACCGGACAGGGTTTTAGCCTACGAGCAGTACTTC.